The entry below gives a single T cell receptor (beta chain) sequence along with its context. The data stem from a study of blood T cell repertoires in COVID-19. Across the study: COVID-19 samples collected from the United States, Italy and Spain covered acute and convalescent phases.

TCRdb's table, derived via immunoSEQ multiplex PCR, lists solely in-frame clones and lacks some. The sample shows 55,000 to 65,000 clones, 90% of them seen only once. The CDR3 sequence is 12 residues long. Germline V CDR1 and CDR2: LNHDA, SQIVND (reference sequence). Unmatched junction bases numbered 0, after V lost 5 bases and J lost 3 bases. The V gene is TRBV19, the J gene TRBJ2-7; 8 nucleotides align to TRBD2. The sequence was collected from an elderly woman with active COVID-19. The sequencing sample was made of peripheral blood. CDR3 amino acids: CASSAGGYEQYF. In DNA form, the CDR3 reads TGTGCCAGTAGTGCGGGGGGCTACGAGCAGTACTTC.